This passage covers 15 T cell receptor beta chains from one sample sequenced in a study of OX40 agonist ivuxolimab in advanced cancers. Only in-frame clones appear in the TCRdb table, and some are missing; sequencing was by immunoSEQ multiplex PCR. The sample comprises over 55,000 clones, around 90% of which are singletons, and 11% rests with the top ten. This specimen was CD4+ or CD8+ T cells sorted from blood, taken in a trial of the OX40 agonist ivuxolimab. The receptor source for this set is an adult with an advanced solid tumor such as melanoma, head and neck, liver or kidney cancer.

The chain recombines TRBV5-1 with TRBJ2-3; D gene ambiguous. Germline CDR1 SGHRS, CDR2 YFSETQ. The V gene lost 2 bases and the J gene lost 5 bases, with 9 bases spanning the gap. The CDR3 spans 13 residues. The CDR3 spells CASSFKVGDTQYF. For the CDR3, the DNA is TGCGCCAGCAGCTTCAAAGTGGGAGATACGCAGTATTTT. Together with reference TRBV5-1 and TRBJ2-3, the CDR3 gives the full variable domain: KAGVTQTPRYLIKTRGQQVTLSCSPISGHRSVSWYQQTPGQGLQFLFEYFSETQRNKGNFPGRFSGRQFSNSRSEMNVSTLELGDSALYLCASSFKVGDTQYFGPGTRLTVL.

The chain carries TRBV5-8 and TRBJ2-7, with 11 nucleotides matching TRBD2. The ends lost 2 bases at V and 6 bases at J; junction bases unmatched: 7. Germline loops: CDR1 SGHTS, CDR2 YDEGEE. There are 15 residues in the CDR3. The CDR3 reads CASSFLAGGLAEQYV. The CDR3 coding sequence is TGTGCCAGCAGCTTCCTAGCGGGGGGTCTAGCCGAGCAGTACGTC.

The chain recombines TRBV7-9 with TRBJ2-7, with D tentatively TRBD1 or TRBD2 (5 bases each). Trimming left V 2 bases short and J 6 bases short, with 8 bases between. CDR1 is SEHNR and CDR2 is FQNEAQ in the germline V gene (reference sequence). The CDR3 extends over 12 amino acids. The CDR3 loop reads CASSLYGGEQYF. CDR3 DNA sequence: TGTGCCAGCAGCTTATATGGGGGCGAGCAGTACTTC.

CDR3 nucleotide sequence: TGTGCCAGCAGCCGGGACAGAGAAAACATTCAGTACTTC. It codes for CASSRDRENIQYF. The chain has TRBV27 and TRBJ2-4; 7 bases are shared with TRBD1. This CDR3 comprises 13 residues. The germline CDR1 and CDR2 sequences are MNHEY and SMNVEV (reference sequence). J gave up 5 bases and V 6 bases, and 4 bases lay outside the gene matches.

The sample holds a few counts of this clone. The chain links TRBV4-1 to TRBJ2-3; 7 nucleotides match TRBD2. J lost 1 base, V lost 0 bases, and 7 bases had no gene match. The CDR3 covers 17 residues. Germline V gene sequence: CDR1 MGHRA, CDR2 YSYEKL. CDR3 nucleotides: TGCGCCAGCAGCCAAGATCGCCGCGCGGGAGGCACAGATACGCAGTATTTT. It codes for CASSQDRRAGGTDTQYF.

This chain connects TRBV28 to TRBJ2-1, with 7 bases lining up with TRBD2. V dropped 10 bases and J dropped 3; count of bases not matched to a gene: 9. In germline, CDR1 is MDHEN, CDR2 SYDVKM. This CDR3 contains 14 residues. The DNA of the CDR3 is TGTGCCACCTTGAGGCCTAGCGGCTACAATGAGCAGTTCTTC. This codes for CATLRPSGYNEQFF. Using reference TRBV28 and TRBJ2-1 for the parts outside the CDR3, the full variable domain is DVKVTQSSRYLVKRTGEKVFLECVQDMDHENMFWYRQDPGLGLRLIYFSYDVKMKEKGDIPEGYSVSREKKERFSLILESASTNQTSMYLCATLRPSGYNEQFFGPGTRLTVL.

This sequence joins TRBV13 and TRBJ2-5; 8 positions agree with TRBD1. Germline CDR1 PRHDT, CDR2 FYEKMQ (reference sequence). The CDR3 spans 13 residues. V shed 4 bases and J 4 bases; nucleotides not matched to a gene: 2. The CDR3 reads CASSYDRGETQYF. The CDR3 DNA reads TGTGCCAGCAGCTATGACAGGGGAGAGACCCAGTACTTC.

The rearrangement joins TRBV7-3 to TRBJ2-3, with 12 bases matching TRBD2. Per the germline V gene, CDR1 is SGHTA and CDR2 is FQGTGA. The CDR3 covers 17 residues. The ends lost 3 bases at V and 2 bases at J; junction bases unmatched: 6. The CDR3 nucleotides read TGTGCCAGCAGCTTTAGACTAGCGGGGGTTTTCACAGATACGCAGTATTTT. The encoded protein is CASSFRLAGVFTDTQYF. Together with reference TRBV7-3 and TRBJ2-3, the CDR3 gives the full variable domain: GAGVSQTPSNKVTEKGKYVELRCDPISGHTALYWYRQSLGQGPEFLIYFQGTGAADDSGLPNDRFFAVRPEGSVSTLKIQRTERGDSAVYLCASSFRLAGVFTDTQYFGPGTRLTVL.

The rearrangement joins TRBV6-6 to TRBJ2-1; 11 nucleotides line up with TRBD2. Trimming at V came to 5 bases and at J to 6 bases, leaving 9 bases not matched to a gene. The CDR3 totals 16 residues. From germline, CDR1 is MNHNY and CDR2 SVGAGI (reference sequence). The chain's CDR3 is CASSTLAGGPVNEQFF. The DNA of the CDR3 is TGTGCCAGCAGTACTTTAGCGGGGGGGCCGGTCAATGAGCAGTTCTTC.

The gene calls are TRBV10-1 and TRBJ1-5; no firm D call. This CDR3 is built from 14 residues. Per the germline V gene, CDR1 is WNHNN and CDR2 is SYGVQD (reference sequence). V lost 3 bases, J lost 4 bases, and 10 bases lay in between. The DNA of the CDR3 is TGCGCCAGCAGTGAAAGTCGAGTAAATCAGCCCCAGCATTTT. Its protein product is CASSESRVNQPQHF.

The rearrangement uses TRBV10-2 and TRBJ2-1, with 7 bases lining up with TRBD1. Germline V gene lookup returns CDR1 WSHSY and CDR2 SAAADI. CDR3 size: 15 residues. V dropped 5 bases and J dropped 2; count of bases not matched to a gene: 6. As DNA, the CDR3 is TGCGCCAGCAGTAGGGGGCGGGCAACCTACAATGAGCAGTTCTTC. Translation gives CASSRGRATYNEQFF.

The chain employs TRBV27 and TRBJ2-2; D is possibly TRBD2 (6 bases). V was trimmed by 3 bases and J by 7 bases, leaving 12 bases between them. The CDR3 length is 14 residues. Germline CDR1 MNHEY, CDR2 SMNVEV (reference sequence). The CDR3 DNA reads as TGTGCCAGCAGTTTGTTCCAGGAGGGCGGGGAGCTGTTTTTT. As protein: CASSLFQEGGELFF.

V and J are TRBV10-3 and TRBJ1-5; D remains ambiguous. V was clipped by 0 bases and J by 7 bases, with 13 bases between them. Germline V gene lookup returns CDR1 ENHRY and CDR2 SYGVKD. The CDR3 has 15 amino acids. CDR3 sequence reads: CAISESKSEGQPQHF. The CDR3 bases are TGTGCCATCAGTGAGTCTAAATCCGAGGGCCAGCCCCAGCATTTT.

The chain couples TRBV6-6 to TRBJ1-3, with TRBD1 as a possible D gene (5 bases). Trimming took 8 bases from V and 10 from J, leaving 18 bases between them. Germline lookup yields CDR1 MNHNY and CDR2 SVGAGI (reference sequence). The CDR3 has 13 residues. The CDR3 sequence: CASRGGVVETIYF. The CDR3 nucleotides are TGTGCCAGCCGAGGAGGGGTGGTGGAGACCATATATTTT.

The chain links TRBV9 to TRBJ1-6, with D possibly TRBD1 on 6 matching bases. V shed 1 base and J shed 13 bases, with 9 bases lying between them. The CDR3 covers 12 residues. Looked up from germline, CDR1 is SGDLS and CDR2 is YYNGEE. Here the CDR3 reads CASSVQGRPLHF. CDR3 bases: TGTGCCAGCAGCGTACAGGGGAGGCCCCTCCACTTT.